Listed below are T cell receptor beta chains from one sample, sequenced in a study of control samples from healthy donors and cancer patients. The table came from immunoSEQ multiplex PCR; TCRdb's copy has only in-frame clones and leaves some out. The sample contains about 150,000 clones, 80% to 95% of which appear only once. Sequenced: blood. These receptors all come from a man younger than 30 in good health. The CDR3 runs from the conserved cysteine through the conserved F or W. Each record gives: CDR3 DNA, CDR3 protein, D gene, J gene, clone size, V gene. The D gene is left open where the match is weak. Clone size is given for some rows only: seen once, a few or many times, or a class if the clone is expanded.

TGCGCCAGCAATATGATTTCTTTGGGAGAGACCCAGTACTTC	CASNMISLGETQYF	-	TRBJ2-5	once	TRBV5-1
TGCGCCAGCAGCTTAGCGGGAGTCCCCTCACCTGAGCAGTTCTTC	CASSLAGVPSPEQFF	TRBD2	TRBJ2-1	-	TRBV4-1
TGTGCCAGCAGCGTAGCTCCCGAGAACACTGAAGCTTTCTTT	CASSVAPENTEAFF	-	TRBJ1-1	few	TRBV9
TGTGCCAGCAGTTCCACGGGACAGGGACCCTACGAGCAGTACTTC	CASSSTGQGPYEQYF	TRBD1	TRBJ2-7	-	TRBV28
TGTGCCAGCAGCATTCTCCGGGGCCTCAAACATCAGCCCCAGCATTTT	CASSILRGLKHQPQHF	-	TRBJ1-5	-	TRBV5-6
TGTGCCAGCAGTTTGGGGACTAGCGGCAACAATGAGCAGTTCTTC	CASSLGTSGNNEQFF	TRBD2	TRBJ2-1	-	TRBV27
TGTGCCAGCAGCCGGGACTCCGGCACCGGGGAGCTGTTTTTT	CASSRDSGTGELFF	-	TRBJ2-2	-	TRBV5-8
TGCGCCAGCAGCTGGGGGGACAGGGACCGAGAGACCCAGTACTTC	CASSWGDRDRETQYF	TRBD1	TRBJ2-5	-	TRBV5-1
TGCAGCGTTGGGTCAAGCACTGAAGCTTTCTTT	CSVGSSTEAFF	-	TRBJ1-1	-	TRBV29-1
TGCGCCAGCAGCTTGGCTGGTACAGGTATTAACTCCTACGAGCAGTACTTC	CASSLAGTGINSYEQYF	-	TRBJ2-7	-	TRBV5-1
TGCGCCAGCAGCTTGGACGGTGCAGCGAACACTGAAGCTTTCTTT	CASSLDGAANTEAFF	-	TRBJ1-1	-	TRBV5-1
TGTGCCAGCAGTCACAACTACGAGCAGTACTTC	CASSHNYEQYF	-	TRBJ2-7	-	TRBV5-5
TGTGCCAGTAGTTTCGCTAGCGGGAGGGCAGAGTACGAGCAGTACTTC	CASSFASGRAEYEQYF	TRBD2	TRBJ2-7	-	TRBV19
TGTGCCAGCAAGGAACAGTCCTTTAGCAATCAGCCCCAGCATTTT	CASKEQSFSNQPQHF	-	TRBJ1-5	-	TRBV2
TGTGCCAGCAGCGTAGTAGTTAACTATGGCTACACCTTC	CASSVVVNYGYTF	-	TRBJ1-2	-	TRBV9
TGCAGTGCTAGGTCCTGGTCCGAGCAGTACTTC	CSARSWSEQYF	-	TRBJ2-7	once	TRBV20-1
TGTGCCAGCTCACCATCTAGCGGGAGGATGGGGAATGAGCAGTTCTTC	CASSPSSGRMGNEQFF	TRBD2	TRBJ2-1	-	TRBV18
TGCGCCAGCAGCTTGAGGGGGGCCACAGATACGCAGTATTTT	CASSLRGATDTQYF	-	TRBJ2-3	-	TRBV5-1
TGTGCCAGTAGTCCAGTAGGTTATGGCTACACCTTC	CASSPVGYGYTF	-	TRBJ1-2	-	TRBV19
TGTGCCAGCAGGTATTCGGGGGGTAGCGGCTCCTACAATGAGCAGTTCTTC	CASRYSGGSGSYNEQFF	TRBD2	TRBJ2-1	-	TRBV7-9
TGTGCCAGCAGCTCCTCTCAGCGGGAGTACTCCTACGAGCAGTACTTC	CASSSSQREYSYEQYF	TRBD2	TRBJ2-7	-	TRBV7-9
TGCAGCGTTGAAGCCGGGGGGCGAGTGGACAATGAGCAGTTCTTC	CSVEAGGRVDNEQFF	-	TRBJ2-1	once	TRBV29-1
TGTGCCAGCCCTGGGGGGTCAGGCAACACTGAAGCTTTCTTT	CASPGGSGNTEAFF	-	TRBJ1-1	-	TRBV6-5
TGTGCCAGCAGCTTAGGGACAGGGTTTACAGAGACCCAGTACTTC	CASSLGTGFTETQYF	TRBD1	TRBJ2-5	-	TRBV7-9